Below are 8 T cell receptor beta chains sequenced from a single sample in a study of graft-versus-host responses after intestinal transplantation. Sequenced by immunoSEQ multiplex PCR; TCRdb stores in-frame clones only, minus some. The profile covers around 97,000 clones, with 80% to 95% appearing a single time and 1% to 1.5% taken by the ten largest. These receptors' antigens are unknown. The source was unstimulated CD8+ T cells sorted from spleen or lymph node cells, collected before intestinal transplant. The receptors were gathered from a human donor who received an intestinal transplant.

V and J are TRBV5-6 and TRBJ1-5, with D uncertain. Germline CDR1 is SGHDT and CDR2 is YYEEEE. Trimming stripped 2 bases from V and 0 bases from J, with 9 bases between. CDR3 length: 15 residues. CDR3 coding DNA: TGTGCCAGCAGCTTCTATCTTGATAGCAATCAGCCCCAGCATTTT. Translating gives CASSFYLDSNQPQHF.

This chain joins TRBV29-1 and TRBJ1-1; 8 bases match TRBD1. The length of the CDR3 is 18 residues. The V gene end was trimmed by 7 bases and the J gene end by 0 bases; junction bases not matched to a gene: 19. CDR1 and CDR2 from the germline V gene are SQVTM and ANQGSEA. CDR3: CSDQRGFGQGDMNTEAFF. The DNA for the CDR3 is TGCAGCGACCAAAGGGGGTTCGGACAGGGTGACATGAACACTGAAGCTTTCTTT.

The count of this clone is one. V and J are TRBV19 and TRBJ2-1; TRBD2 matches 8 bases. The germline gives CDR1 LNHDA, CDR2 SQIVND (reference sequence). The CDR3 loop spans 15 amino acids. The junction had 13 bases not matched to a gene; V was cut back by 6 bases and J by 9 bases. CDR3 sequence (DNA): TGTGCCAGTAGCGTCAACGGGGGGGCCTTTTCTGAGCAGTTCTTC. Amino acids: CASSVNGGAFSEQFF.

This clone was counted a few times. This sequence joins TRBV5-6 and TRBJ2-7; tentatively, D is TRBD1 (6 bases). Trimming pared 4 bases from V and 2 bases from J, leaving 16 bases between. From germline, CDR1 is SGHDT and CDR2 YYEEEE. The CDR3 consists of 15 residues. CDR3 coding DNA: TGTGCCAGCAGCCCCACGGGACACCCAACCTACGAGCAGTACTTC. It encodes CASSPTGHPTYEQYF. Full variable domain (remainder filled in from reference TRBV5-6 and TRBJ2-7): DAGVTQSPTHLIKTRGQQVTLRCSPKSGHDTVSWYQQALGQGPQFIFQYYEEEERQRGNFPDRFSGHQFPNYSSELNVNALLLGDSALYLCASSPTGHPTYEQYFGPGTRLTVT.

The V call is TRBV5-1, the J call TRBJ2-3; D may be TRBD2 (6 bases). CDR3 size: 15 residues. V shed 4 bases and J shed 3 bases, with 15 bases lying between them. Germline lookup yields CDR1 SGHRS and CDR2 YFSETQ. The CDR3 sequence: CASSDGTFQTDTQYF. In DNA, the CDR3 is TGCGCCAGCAGCGACGGGACTTTCCAGACAGATACGCAGTATTTT.

The rearrangement links TRBV29-1 to TRBJ2-7, with D perhaps assigned TRBD1 or TRBD2 (5 bases each). The CDR3 is 14 amino acids. V was clipped by 7 bases and J by 6 bases, with 22 bases between them. Germline V CDR1 and CDR2: SQVTM, ANQGSEA. The CDR3 reads CSGGTGQGVGEQYF. CDR3 nucleotide sequence: TGCAGCGGGGGTACCGGGCAGGGAGTCGGCGAGCAGTACTTC.

V is TRBV5-6 and J is TRBJ2-4; possibly TRBD1 or TRBD2 for D (7 bases each). Germline V CDR1 and CDR2: SGHDT, YYEEEE. The ends were cut back, 4 bases at V and 7 bases at J, with 15 bases in the middle. This CDR3 has 14 residues. CDR3 nucleotides: TGTGCCAGCAGCGCAGGGGGGGGCGCTAACATTCAGTACTTC. This gives the protein CASSAGGGANIQYF.

This rearrangement joins TRBV6-1 to TRBJ2-7, with TRBD2 identical over 7 bases. The V gene's germline CDR1 is MNHNS and CDR2 SASEGT. This CDR3 region has 11 residues. With V trimmed by 5 bases and J by 7 bases, 2 bases remained unmatched. This chain's CDR3 is CASSYGGEQYF. CDR3 bases: TGTGCCAGCAGTTACGGGGGGGAGCAGTACTTC.